This T cell receptor (beta chain) was identified during a study of shared clonotypes between healthy human individuals. General study points: Represented genetic and exposure-history diversity was restricted by having few donors.

On this clone itself: Antigen specificity is unknown.

Germline V gives CDR1 MNHNS, CDR2 SASEGT. The CDR3 loop spans 15 amino acids. Losses at the gene ends were 5 bases for V and 8 bases for J; bases not matched to a gene: 9. Donation came from healthy HIV-negative adults that had no recent acute infections or vaccinations. Among the donors, all were Caucasian adults who lived in Nashville, Tennessee. In the authors' workflow: ImmunoSEQ output lacked quality scores and full-length reads, limiting matched filtering. Assay: immunoSEQ multiplex PCR; the TCRdb copy retains only in-frame clones and omits some. That table furnishes V, J and clone size, whereas the DNA furnished D and trimming. The sample has fewer than 700,000 clones; around 80% are singletons.

Specimen: PBMCs. The V gene is TRBV6-1, the J gene TRBJ1-4; 9 nucleotides agree with TRBD1. The sequence came from a woman aged 40-49 years in good health. Some clones in this sample may be carry-over from other donors' samples. The CDR3 reads CASSPLQGAEEKLFF. As DNA, the CDR3 is TGTGCCAGCAGTCCGCTACAGGGGGCGGAGGAAAAACTGTTTTTT.